This T cell receptor (beta chain) was sequenced in a study of shared clonotypes between healthy human individuals. General study findings and limits: Clonotypes shared by all four sorted-subset donors had higher generation probabilities than non-shared clonotypes. The study drew on few donors, limiting represented genetic and exposure-history diversity.

Turning to this clone: The antigen is undetermined.

The V gene's germline CDR1 is SGHRS and CDR2 YFSETQ. The CDR3 extends over 16 amino acids. V lost 4 bases to trimming and J lost 1 base; unmatched junction nucleotides: 9. Only in-frame clones appear in the TCRdb table, and some are missing; sequencing was by immunoSEQ multiplex PCR. The sample holds roughly 1.4 million clones, 98% seen once. The chain recombines TRBV5-1 with TRBJ2-7, with 9 bases lining up with TRBD1. The sequenced sample consisted of naive CD4+ T cells sorted from blood. The subset was: CD45RA+ positively selected. The receptor was derived from a man younger than 40 in good health. In nucleotides, the CDR3 is TGCGCCAGCAGCCTAAACTCCGGGACAGGGTCCTACGAGCAGTACTTC. It specifies CASSLNSGTGSYEQYF.